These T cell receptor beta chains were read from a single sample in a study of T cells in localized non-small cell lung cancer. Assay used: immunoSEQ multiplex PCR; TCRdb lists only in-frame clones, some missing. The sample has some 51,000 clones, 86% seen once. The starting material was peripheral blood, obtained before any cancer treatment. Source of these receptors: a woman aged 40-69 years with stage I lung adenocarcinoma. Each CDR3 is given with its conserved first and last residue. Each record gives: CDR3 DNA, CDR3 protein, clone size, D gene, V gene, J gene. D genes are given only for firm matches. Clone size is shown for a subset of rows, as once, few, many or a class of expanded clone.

DNA: TGTGCCTGGAGTGCCGGACGGAAGAACACTGAAGCTTTCTTT
CDR3: CAWSAGRKNTEAFF
size: NA
D: NA
V: TRBV30
J: TRBJ1-1

DNA: TGTGCCAGCAGCGTAACAGGGGGTACCACCGGGGAGCTGTTTTTT
CDR3: CASSVTGGTTGELFF
size: NA
D: TRBD1
V: TRBV9
J: TRBJ2-2

DNA: TGTGCCAGCTCACCACTTAGCGGGGGCCCGAAAAGATTCTTC
CDR3: CASSPLSGGPKRFF
size: NA
D: TRBD2
V: TRBV18
J: TRBJ2-1

DNA: TGCGCCAGCAGCCAAGAAATGATAACGGGGGCGCGGAACTATGGCTACACCTTC
CDR3: CASSQEMITGARNYGYTF
size: NA
D: NA
V: TRBV4-1
J: TRBJ1-2

DNA: TGTGCCAGCAGTTCATACCTCTCTGGACTCAAGAGGGACTACGAGCAGTACTTC
CDR3: CASSSYLSGLKRDYEQYF
size: NA
D: NA
V: TRBV27
J: TRBJ2-7

DNA: TGTGCCAGCAGCTTGGAGGTAGAGAACTATGGCTACACCTTC
CDR3: CASSLEVENYGYTF
size: NA
D: NA
V: TRBV5-4
J: TRBJ1-2

DNA: TGTGCCAGCAGCGTAGAAAGAGGTGCGGATAATGAAAAACTGTTTTTT
CDR3: CASSVERGADNEKLFF
size: NA
D: NA
V: TRBV9
J: TRBJ1-4

DNA: TGTGCCAGCTCACCAAAAACAGGGGGGGACACTGAAGCTTTCTTT
CDR3: CASSPKTGGDTEAFF
size: NA
D: TRBD1
V: TRBV18
J: TRBJ1-1

DNA: TGTGCCTGGAAGGCTAGCGGGTACAATGAGCAGTTCTTC
CDR3: CAWKASGYNEQFF
size: once
D: TRBD2
V: TRBV30
J: TRBJ2-1

DNA: TGTGCCAGCAGCTTCCAGACCGGCGTAGGGGCTGAAGCTTTCTTT
CDR3: CASSFQTGVGAEAFF
size: NA
D: NA
V: TRBV14
J: TRBJ1-1

DNA: TGTGCCAGCAGTAGGGACCTCAATGAGCAGTTCTTC
CDR3: CASSRDLNEQFF
size: NA
D: NA
V: TRBV7-2
J: TRBJ2-1

DNA: TGTGCCACCAGCTTCCCGGGTGCCCTGGGAGAGACCCAGTACTTC
CDR3: CATSFPGALGETQYF
size: NA
D: NA
V: TRBV15
J: TRBJ2-5

DNA: TGTGCCACCTTGTGGACTAGCGGGATAAACACAGATACGCAGTATTTT
CDR3: CATLWTSGINTDTQYF
size: NA
D: TRBD2
V: TRBV2
J: TRBJ2-3

DNA: TGTGCCAGCAGCTTAGAACAGCGGGGGTCAGATACGCAGTATTTT
CDR3: CASSLEQRGSDTQYF
size: NA
D: TRBD2
V: TRBV7-2
J: TRBJ2-3

DNA: TGTGCCACCAGTGGGGGCCAAAGGTTCTACGAGCAGTACTTC
CDR3: CATSGGQRFYEQYF
size: NA
D: NA
V: TRBV6-6
J: TRBJ2-7

DNA: TGTGCCAGTAGTCCCCAAGGACAGGGGGCGCGAGTTCAGCCCCAGCATTTT
CDR3: CASSPQGQGARVQPQHF
size: NA
D: TRBD1
V: TRBV19
J: TRBJ1-5

DNA: TGTGCCAGCAGTGGGGCTAGCGGTCCCTACGAGCAGTACTTC
CDR3: CASSGASGPYEQYF
size: NA
D: TRBD2
V: TRBV28
J: TRBJ2-7

DNA: TGTGCCAGCAGCTTAGAAGGGACAGGGGGCACTTTCTTT
CDR3: CASSLEGTGGTFF
size: NA
D: TRBD1
V: TRBV11-2
J: TRBJ1-1

DNA: TGTGCCAGCAGTCTTGGGGCCAACACCGGGGAGCTGTTTTTT
CDR3: CASSLGANTGELFF
size: NA
D: NA
V: TRBV2
J: TRBJ2-2

DNA: TGTGCCAGCAGACCTCCCGGGACCGGGACCGGCTACACCTTC
CDR3: CASRPPGTGTGYTF
size: NA
D: NA
V: TRBV28
J: TRBJ1-2

DNA: TGTGCCAGTAGGGACAGGGCCCAGGGGAATGGCTACACCTTC
CDR3: CASRDRAQGNGYTF
size: NA
D: TRBD1
V: TRBV19
J: TRBJ1-2

DNA: TGTGCCAGCAGAGGAGGGGCCAACGTCCTGACTTTC
CDR3: CASRGGANVLTF
size: once
D: NA
V: TRBV5-6
J: TRBJ2-6

DNA: TGTGCCATATACGACGAGGGGCGACTTAATGAAGCTTTCTTT
CDR3: CAIYDEGRLNEAFF
size: NA
D: NA
V: TRBV10-3
J: TRBJ1-1

DNA: TGTGCCTGGAGCCACCCCCCCAACTATGGCTACACCTTC
CDR3: CAWSHPPNYGYTF
size: NA
D: NA
V: TRBV30
J: TRBJ1-2

DNA: TGTGCCTGGAGTGTGGGGACAGTCGAAGCTTTCTTT
CDR3: CAWSVGTVEAFF
size: NA
D: TRBD1
V: TRBV30
J: TRBJ1-1

DNA: TGTGCCTGGAGTCCCCGGACAGGGTGGGCCACTGAAGCTTTCTTT
CDR3: CAWSPRTGWATEAFF
size: NA
D: TRBD1
V: TRBV30
J: TRBJ1-1

DNA: TGTGCCAGCAGTGATCTAGCGGGGGGACAGTTCTTC
CDR3: CASSDLAGGQFF
size: NA
D: TRBD2
V: TRBV6-4
J: TRBJ2-1

DNA: TGTGCCAGCAGTGAGGGCATTAGGGGTCAGCCCCAGCATTTT
CDR3: CASSEGIRGQPQHF
size: NA
D: NA
V: TRBV6-1
J: TRBJ1-5

DNA: TGTGCCTGGAGTGCACTCCCACCGACAGGGGGTCTTGGAAACACCATATATTTT
CDR3: CAWSALPPTGGLGNTIYF
size: NA
D: TRBD1
V: TRBV30
J: TRBJ1-3

DNA: TGTGCCAGCAGTTACGGCAGAGGACAGCCCCAGCATTTT
CDR3: CASSYGRGQPQHF
size: NA
D: NA
V: TRBV6-5
J: TRBJ1-5

DNA: TGTGCCAGTAGTATCCCAGGGGGAGGCACTGAAGCTTTCTTT
CDR3: CASSIPGGGTEAFF
size: NA
D: TRBD1
V: TRBV19
J: TRBJ1-1

DNA: TGCGCCAGCAGCCAAGATGGGGGGTTTTCCTTGAACACCGGGGAGCTGTTTTTT
CDR3: CASSQDGGFSLNTGELFF
size: NA
D: NA
V: TRBV4-3
J: TRBJ2-2

DNA: TGTGCCAGCGGGCTAGCGGGGTTCGAGCAGTACTTC
CDR3: CASGLAGFEQYF
size: once
D: TRBD2
V: TRBV27
J: TRBJ2-7

DNA: TGTGCCAGCAGCCCACAGGGGGCCTATGGCTACACCTTC
CDR3: CASSPQGAYGYTF
size: once
D: TRBD1
V: TRBV7-2
J: TRBJ1-2

DNA: TGTGCCAGTAGCTCCCAGGGGGCAGATACGCAGTATTTT
CDR3: CASSSQGADTQYF
size: NA
D: TRBD1
V: TRBV19
J: TRBJ2-3

DNA: TGCGCCAGCAGTGAGGTCAGGGGAGGTGAAGCTTTCTTT
CDR3: CASSEVRGGEAFF
size: few
D: NA
V: TRBV10-1
J: TRBJ1-1

DNA: TGCGCCAGCAGGGCGGGGACAGGCTCTAACTATGGCTACACCTTC
CDR3: CASRAGTGSNYGYTF
size: NA
D: TRBD1
V: TRBV5-1
J: TRBJ1-2

DNA: TGTGCCAGCAGTGAATACGAGGGGGGCAACAATGAGCAGTTCTTC
CDR3: CASSEYEGGNNEQFF
size: once
D: NA
V: TRBV25-1
J: TRBJ2-1

DNA: TGTGCCAGCAGGGGAACAGGAAGGTCCTACGAGCAGTACTTC
CDR3: CASRGTGRSYEQYF
size: NA
D: NA
V: TRBV28
J: TRBJ2-7

DNA: TGTGCCTGGAGTATGGGTTCTGGAAACACCATATATTTT
CDR3: CAWSMGSGNTIYF
size: once
D: NA
V: TRBV30
J: TRBJ1-3

DNA: TGTGCCACCAGCAGCGGGACCACCCAAGAGACCCAGTACTTC
CDR3: CATSSGTTQETQYF
size: NA
D: NA
V: TRBV15
J: TRBJ2-5

DNA: TGTGCCTGGAGAACTAGCCTCCAAGAGACCCAGTACTTC
CDR3: CAWRTSLQETQYF
size: NA
D: NA
V: TRBV30
J: TRBJ2-5

DNA: TGTGCCAGCAGTTACGTAGGGCTTGCGTCCTACGAGCAGTACTTC
CDR3: CASSYVGLASYEQYF
size: NA
D: NA
V: TRBV27
J: TRBJ2-7

DNA: TGTGCCAGCAGCTTAGCCCGGGCCGGGGAGCTGTTTTTT
CDR3: CASSLARAGELFF
size: NA
D: NA
V: TRBV7-9
J: TRBJ2-2

DNA: TGTGCCAGCAGGCAGGACGCCCAGGCCTATGGCTACACCTTC
CDR3: CASRQDAQAYGYTF
size: NA
D: NA
V: TRBV6-5
J: TRBJ1-2

DNA: TGTGCCAGCCGTCTAGCGGGGGGGACCCAGTACTTC
CDR3: CASRLAGGTQYF
size: NA
D: TRBD2
V: TRBV6-5
J: TRBJ2-5

DNA: TGTGCCTGGATGGGGGTTTCGAACACTGAAGCTTTCTTT
CDR3: CAWMGVSNTEAFF
size: NA
D: NA
V: TRBV30
J: TRBJ1-1

DNA: TGTGCCAGCAGTTTACTAATGGGCACAGGGGCTTCTGGGGCCAACGTCCTGACTTTC
CDR3: CASSLLMGTGASGANVLTF
size: NA
D: TRBD1
V: TRBV27
J: TRBJ2-6

DNA: TGCGCCAGCAGCTCGACAGGGGGCGGATACGCCGGGGAGCTGTTTTTT
CDR3: CASSSTGGGYAGELFF
size: NA
D: TRBD1
V: TRBV5-1
J: TRBJ2-2

DNA: TGTGCCAGCAGCTTAAACGTTCGGATATCGAACACTGAAGCTTTCTTT
CDR3: CASSLNVRISNTEAFF
size: NA
D: NA
V: TRBV7-2
J: TRBJ1-1

DNA: TGTGCCAGCAGCGTAGCAGCGGGGGGCCTGTACAATGAGCAGTTCTTC
CDR3: CASSVAAGGLYNEQFF
size: NA
D: TRBD2
V: TRBV9
J: TRBJ2-1

DNA: TGTGCCAGCAGTTACGGACAGGGGGATGGCTACACCTTC
CDR3: CASSYGQGDGYTF
size: NA
D: TRBD1
V: TRBV6-5
J: TRBJ1-2

DNA: TGTGCCAGCAGCTTAACGGGCTCAGAGACCCAGTACTTC
CDR3: CASSLTGSETQYF
size: once
D: NA
V: TRBV7-3
J: TRBJ2-5

DNA: TGTGCCAGCAGTTACTCGCCCGGATCTGAAGCTTTCTTT
CDR3: CASSYSPGSEAFF
size: NA
D: NA
V: TRBV6-6
J: TRBJ1-1

DNA: TGTGCCAGCGGTTACAGGGACAGGGGGAATGTAGAGACCCAGTACTTC
CDR3: CASGYRDRGNVETQYF
size: once
D: TRBD1
V: TRBV6-5
J: TRBJ2-5

DNA: TGTGCCAGCAGCTCTGTCCAGGGCAGCTCCTACGAGCAGTACTTC
CDR3: CASSSVQGSSYEQYF
size: NA
D: NA
V: TRBV9
J: TRBJ2-7

DNA: TGTGCCTGGAGTCTTAGCAGGAACACCGGGGAGCTGTTTTTT
CDR3: CAWSLSRNTGELFF
size: few
D: NA
V: TRBV30
J: TRBJ2-2

DNA: TGTGCCAGCAGTGAACCCCCGCTTGGCTACACCTTC
CDR3: CASSEPPLGYTF
size: NA
D: NA
V: TRBV2
J: TRBJ1-2

DNA: TGTGCCAGCAGCCCCGGACGGCGGGACTATAATTCACCCCTCCACTTT
CDR3: CASSPGRRDYNSPLHF
size: NA
D: NA
V: TRBV11-2
J: TRBJ1-6

DNA: TGCGCCAGCAGCCAACGCGGCGGGGGCTATGACACTGAAGCTTTCTTT
CDR3: CASSQRGGGYDTEAFF
size: NA
D: NA
V: TRBV4-1
J: TRBJ1-1